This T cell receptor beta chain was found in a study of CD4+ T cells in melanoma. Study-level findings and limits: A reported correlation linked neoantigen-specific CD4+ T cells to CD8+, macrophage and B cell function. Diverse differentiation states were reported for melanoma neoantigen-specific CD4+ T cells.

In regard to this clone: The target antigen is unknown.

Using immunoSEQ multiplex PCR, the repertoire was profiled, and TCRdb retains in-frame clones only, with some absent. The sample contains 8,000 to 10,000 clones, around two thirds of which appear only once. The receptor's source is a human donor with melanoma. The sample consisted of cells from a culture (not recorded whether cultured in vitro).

CDR3 sequence: CAISGGYEQYF. CDR3 in DNA: TGTGCCATCAGTGGCGGATACGAGCAGTACTTC. This chain connects TRBV10-3 to TRBJ2-7; no clear D. The CDR3 has 11 residues. Germline V gene data show CDR1 as ENHRY and CDR2 as SYGVKD. V gave up 4 bases and J gave up 4 bases, with 5 bases separating them.